This entry lists 14 T cell receptor beta chains sequenced from one sample in a study of shared clonotypes between healthy human individuals. Generated by immunoSEQ multiplex PCR, the TCRdb table keeps only in-frame clones and is missing some. The sample carries about 1.1 million clones, around 78% recorded once. What was sequenced was memory CD4+ T cells from PBMCs. The subset denotes: CD45RA-negative fraction. The receptor set was obtained from a man between 18 and 29 years old in good health. Some clones in this sample may be carry-over from other donors' samples.

The chain combines TRBV5-1 with TRBJ2-1; 7 bases match TRBD2. The CDR3 totals 14 residues. CDR1 and CDR2 (germline): SGHRS, YFSETQ. V shed 4 bases, J shed 9 bases, and the junction held 10 bases outside the gene matches. CDR3 DNA sequence: TGCGCCAGCAGCGGGCTAGCGGTCGAAGGTGAGCAGTTCTTC. It yields the protein CASSGLAVEGEQFF.

The J gene is TRBJ2-3, the V gene TRBV6-5; possibly TRBD2 for D (5 bases). V lost 4 bases to trimming and J lost 6 bases, with 14 bases between them. CDR3 length equals 14 residues. Germline loops: CDR1 MNHEY, CDR2 SVGAGI. In nucleotides, the CDR3 is TGTGCCAGCAGTTCCCCCGGCGGGCGCGATACGCAGTATTTT. Translated: CASSSPGGRDTQYF.

The rearrangement links TRBV6-5 to TRBJ1-2; weak D call: TRBD1 (6 bases). The CDR3 spans 14 residues. Germline loops: CDR1 MNHEY, CDR2 SVGAGI. Trimming took 0 bases from V and 7 from J, leaving 12 bases between them. CDR3 region: CASSYSSLGGGYTF. In nucleotides, the CDR3 is TGTGCCAGCAGTTACTCGAGTTTAGGGGGTGGCTACACCTTC.

This clone was detected only a few times. The chain links TRBV6-1 to TRBJ1-5, with D unclear. V was clipped by 4 bases and J by 5 bases, with 9 bases between them. The CDR3 is 13 residues long. Germline loops: CDR1 MNHNS, CDR2 SASEGT. For the CDR3, the DNA is TGTGCCAGCAGTGGGGCAGAAGATCAGCCCCAGCATTTT. Translation: CASSGAEDQPQHF.

The genes are TRBV6-5 and TRBJ2-2; TRBD2 matches at 7 bases. Unmatched junction bases numbered 2, after V lost 2 bases and J lost 5 bases. Germline CDR1 and CDR2: MNHEY and SVGAGI. The CDR3 totals 14 residues. The chain's CDR3 is CASSYAGGTGELFF. CDR3 in DNA: TGTGCCAGCAGTTACGCCGGGGGGACCGGGGAGCTGTTTTTT.

V and J are TRBV7-3 and TRBJ2-2; unclear D gene. V lost 5 bases and J lost 6, with 10 bases in between. In germline, CDR1 is SGHTA, CDR2 FQGTGA. The CDR3 has 13 amino acids. The CDR3 bases are TGTGCCAGCAGCCCGGATGGAGCCGGGGAGCTGTTTTTT. This gives the protein CASSPDGAGELFF.

This clone occurred many times. This chain joins TRBV29-1 and TRBJ2-7; 12 bases align to TRBD1. Germline trimming cut 7 bases from V and 12 bases from J; bases unmatched to any gene: 10. Germline-derived CDR1 and CDR2 are SQVTM and ANQGSEA. The CDR3 consists of 12 residues. Here the CDR3 DNA reads TGCAGCGCCAAGGGGACAGGGGGCCTTCGGTACTTC. Residues: CSAKGTGGLRYF.

This clone was detected only a few times. The chain has TRBV9 and TRBJ2-1; D uncertain. CDR1 and CDR2 from the germline V gene are SGDLS and YYNGEE. V was trimmed by 0 bases and J by 4 bases, leaving 5 bases between them. The CDR3 totals 13 residues. The CDR3 sequence: CASSVDVYNEQFF. As DNA, the CDR3 is TGTGCCAGCAGCGTAGACGTATACAATGAGCAGTTCTTC.

V and J are TRBV7-2 and TRBJ2-7, with D uncertain. This CDR3 is 13 amino acids long. V was cut by 5 bases and J by 2 bases, with 10 bases left in between. Per germline, CDR1 SGHTA and CDR2 FQGNSA. CDR3 nucleotides: TGTGCCAGCAGCGCCGCCGGTGCCTACGAGCAGTACTTC. Residues: CASSAAGAYEQYF. Full variable domain (outside the CDR3, taken from reference TRBV7-2 and TRBJ2-7): GAGVSQSPSNKVTEKGKDVELRCDPISGHTALYWYRQSLGQGLEFLIYFQGNSAPDKSGLPSDRFSAERTGGSVSTLTIQRTQQEDSAVYLCASSAAGAYEQYFGPGTRLTVT.

This chain joins TRBV5-1 and TRBJ1-1; D unclear. Trimming removed 4 bases from V and 4 bases from J, with 14 bases in between. This CDR3 has 14 residues. Germline CDR1 is SGHRS and CDR2 is YFSETQ. CDR3 DNA: TGCGCCAGCAGCCCTGCCCAAAGGTTCACTGAAGCTTTCTTT. Protein product: CASSPAQRFTEAFF.

V gene TRBV6-1 combines with J gene TRBJ2-5, with D possibly being TRBD2 (6 bases). This CDR3 contains 15 residues. CDR1 is MNHNS, CDR2 SASEGT, per germline. Trimming took off 9 bases at V and 1 base at J, with 18 bases between the two ends. The CDR3 protein is CASRRGEYFQETQYF. For the CDR3, the DNA is TGTGCCAGTAGGCGGGGAGAGTATTTCCAAGAGACCCAGTACTTC.

This clone is a singleton in its sample. The CDR3 loop reads CASSFQGGNVLDYGYTF. CDR3 coding DNA: TGTGCCAGCAGCTTCCAGGGCGGCAATGTTTTGGACTATGGCTACACCTTC. The V gene is TRBV9, the J gene TRBJ1-2; weak D call: TRBD1 (5 bases). V was clipped by 4 bases and J by 3 bases, with 22 bases between them. The germline V gene encodes CDR1 SGDLS and CDR2 YYNGEE. CDR3 length: 17 residues.

The genes are TRBV2 and TRBJ2-4; the match to TRBD1 covers 7 bases. V lost 4 bases and J lost 8; bases outside the gene matches: 8. Germline lookup yields CDR1 SNHLY and CDR2 FYNNEI. This CDR3 contains 14 residues. The CDR3: CASSAGTVLHIQYF. The CDR3 region has the DNA TGTGCCAGCAGTGCGGGGACAGTTTTGCACATTCAGTACTTC.

The sample holds a few counts of this clone. Other DNA sequences from this sample encode an identical CDR3 as well. J is TRBJ2-7 and V is TRBV5-1; D possibly corresponds to TRBD2 (5 bases). Trimming took off 0 bases at V and 1 base at J, with 8 bases between the two ends. Germline CDR1 is SGHRS and CDR2 is YFSETQ. CDR3 length: 14 amino acids. CDR3 residues: CASSLVAGSYEQYF. CDR3 sequence (DNA): TGCGCCAGCAGCTTGGTGGCGGGTTCCTACGAGCAGTACTTC.